These 18 T cell receptor beta chains were all obtained from the same sample, sequenced in a study of technical replicates of blood from several donors. The repertoire was sequenced with immunoSEQ multiplex PCR; TCRdb's copy has only in-frame clones and lacks some. The repertoire has over 60,000 clones, roughly 90% of them found once; the top ten carry approximately 4.8%. Sequenced input: PBMCs. These receptors came from a human donor in good health. Some clones in this sample may be carry-over from other donors' samples.

This CDR3 reads CASSQDRSGKNEQFF. CDR3 nucleotides: TGTGCCAGCAGCCAAGACCGATCAGGGAAGAATGAGCAGTTCTTC. V is TRBV4-2 and J is TRBJ2-1; the D gene is possibly TRBD1 (5 bases). CDR1 LGHNA and CDR2 YNFKEQ come from the germline V gene. CDR3 length: 15 amino acids. Trimming took 0 bases from V and 7 from J, leaving 13 bases between them.

V gene TRBV11-1 combines with J gene TRBJ2-7, with a weak D call TRBD1 (6 bases). This CDR3 is 13 amino acids long. CDR1 SGHAT and CDR2 FQDESV come from the germline V gene (reference sequence). V lost 5 bases, J lost 3 bases, and 11 bases lay in between. The CDR3 reads CASSIQGFYEQYF. CDR3 coding DNA: TGTGCCAGCAGCATACAGGGTTTCTACGAGCAGTACTTC.

This chain joins TRBV2 and TRBJ2-1; 12 bases agree with TRBD2. V lost 5 bases, J lost 8 bases, and 4 bases stayed unmatched. This CDR3 spans 14 amino acids. Germline lookup yields CDR1 SNHLY and CDR2 FYNNEI. CDR3: CASSLAGGQDEQFF. CDR3 nucleotides: TGTGCCAGCAGTCTAGCGGGGGGGCAAGATGAGCAGTTCTTC.

The rearrangement joins TRBV4-2 to TRBJ2-1, with a possible D match to TRBD2 (5 bases). The CDR3 sequence is 16 residues long. Trimming stripped 3 bases from V and 4 bases from J, with 16 bases between. Germline CDR1 reads LGHNA; CDR2 reads YNFKEQ. The CDR3 DNA is TGTGCCAGCAGCCACATGTTGGACTCCGTGTACAATGAGCAGTTCTTC. Translating gives CASSHMLDSVYNEQFF.

This clone was seen once. J is TRBJ2-5 and V is TRBV6-6, with 8 bases matching TRBD2. From germline, CDR1 is MNHNY and CDR2 SVGAGI (reference sequence). The CDR3 is 15 residues long. Trimming at V came to 0 bases and at J to 5 bases, leaving 5 bases not matched to a gene. This CDR3 reads CASSYSSGVGETQYF. The CDR3 nucleotides read TGTGCCAGCAGTTACTCTAGCGGGGTCGGGGAGACCCAGTACTTC.

V gene TRBV5-1 combines with J gene TRBJ2-5; possibly TRBD2 for D (7 bases). Looked up from germline, CDR1 is SGHRS and CDR2 is YFSETQ. Trimming removed 4 bases at V and 5 bases at J, with 12 bases between. The CDR3 has 13 amino acids. CDR3 region: CASSRGAAETQYF. CDR3 coding DNA: TGCGCCAGCAGCCGGGGGGCCGCTGAGACCCAGTACTTC.

V gene TRBV5-1 combines with J gene TRBJ1-1; no firm D call. CDR1 is SGHRS, CDR2 YFSETQ, per germline. V lost 1 base, J lost 1 base, and 8 bases lay in between. The CDR3 totals 14 residues. The CDR3 loop reads CASSLNVRNTEAFF. In DNA form, the CDR3 reads TGCGCCAGCAGCTTGAATGTGCGGAACACTGAAGCTTTCTTT.

The V call is TRBV13, the J call TRBJ2-5; 14 nucleotides agree with TRBD2. The CDR3 extends over 21 amino acids. Germline V lookup: CDR1 PRHDT, CDR2 FYEKMQ (reference sequence). After removal of 5 bases from V and 5 bases from J, the junction contained 22 bases not matched to a gene. The CDR3: CASSLTGLAGEPLRGPETQYF. Here the CDR3 DNA reads TGTGCCAGCAGCCTGACGGGACTAGCGGGAGAACCCTTGAGGGGGCCGGAGACCCAGTACTTC.

This clone was detected only once. The V and J genes are TRBV5-1 and TRBJ2-7; maybe TRBD1 (6 bases). The CDR3 has 17 residues. V was shortened by 4 bases and J by 5 bases, with 25 bases between the two germline ends. The germline gives CDR1 SGHRS, CDR2 YFSETQ. DNA for the CDR3: TGCGCCAGCAGCCCACAACCCCAAGACAGGAATCGCCACGAGCAGTACTTC. Translation: CASSPQPQDRNRHEQYF.

The chain couples TRBV4-1 to TRBJ1-2; TRBD1 might be the D (6 bases). The CDR3 runs 14 residues. Germline CDR1 and CDR2: MGHRA and YSYEKL. V was trimmed by 2 bases and J by 6 bases, leaving 13 bases between them. The CDR3 coding sequence is TGCGCCAGCAGCCAAAACAGGGAATGGGATGGCTACACCTTC. Its protein is CASSQNREWDGYTF.

This chain connects TRBV6-1 to TRBJ1-2; D unresolved. V gave up 1 base and J gave up 1 base, with 7 bases separating them. The CDR3 covers 14 residues. Germline V gene sequence: CDR1 MNHNS, CDR2 SASEGT. The CDR3 is CASSEVTGNYGYTF. CDR3 coding DNA: TGTGCCAGCAGTGAAGTAACGGGTAACTATGGCTACACCTTC.

This clone was recorded only once. J is TRBJ1-5 and V is TRBV7-2; 7 bases match TRBD1. Germline-derived CDR1 and CDR2 are SGHTA and FQGNSA. This CDR3 is 15 amino acids long. Trimming removed 3 bases from V and 10 bases from J; junction bases left unmatched: 12. CDR3 DNA: TGTGCCAGCAGCTTGGACAGGACCCTAAGTCAACCCCAGCATTTT. Its translation: CASSLDRTLSQPQHF.

The chain employs TRBV5-1 and TRBJ2-1, with D uncertain. Germline V gene sequence: CDR1 SGHRS, CDR2 YFSETQ. The CDR3 length is 16 residues. Trimming cost V 0 bases and J 0 bases, with 10 bases left between them. Here the CDR3 reads CASSLVGISSYNEQFF. CDR3 nucleotide sequence: TGCGCCAGCAGCTTGGTTGGCATAAGCTCCTACAATGAGCAGTTCTTC.

The CDR3 DNA reads as TGTGCCAGCAGCACAGGGCGTTACTACGAGCAGTACTTC. It codes for CASSTGRYYEQYF. The chain joins TRBV7-9 to TRBJ2-7, with D possibly TRBD1 on 6 matching bases. This CDR3 spans 13 amino acids. Trimming pared 5 bases from V and 3 bases from J, leaving 11 bases between. Per germline, CDR1 SEHNR and CDR2 FQNEAQ (reference sequence).

This chain links TRBV4-2 with TRBJ2-2; a possible D gene is TRBD2 (5 bases). The V end lost 7 bases, the J end lost 6 bases, and 15 bases lay between the germline ends. This CDR3 is built from 14 residues. From germline, CDR1 is LGHNA and CDR2 YNFKEQ. CDR3 residues: CASTSLRESGELFF. In DNA form, the CDR3 reads TGTGCCAGCACGTCTCTGAGGGAATCCGGGGAGCTGTTTTTT.

This clone was observed once. V is TRBV7-8 and J is TRBJ1-2, with D unresolved. The V and J ends lost 0 bases and 8 bases respectively, with 10 bases between them. The CDR3 has 13 amino acids. The germline gives CDR1 SGHVS, CDR2 FQNEAQ. The CDR3 nucleotides read TGTGCCAGCAGCTTAGCACTTGGGGAGGGCTACACCTTC. Encoded protein: CASSLALGEGYTF.

This clone showed up just a few times. The rearrangement links TRBV5-6 to TRBJ2-1, with D perhaps TRBD2 (5 bases). Germline V gives CDR1 SGHDT, CDR2 YYEEEE. The ends were cut back, 4 bases at V and 2 bases at J, with 16 bases in the middle. The CDR3 covers 16 residues. CDR3 DNA sequence: TGTGCCAGCAGCCTAGACGAGGGCCGGACCTACAATGAGCAGTTCTTC. Protein sequence: CASSLDEGRTYNEQFF.

The chain has TRBV6-5 and TRBJ2-5, with a tentative D call TRBD2 (6 bases). Trimming stripped 2 bases from V and 5 bases from J, with 12 bases between. CDR3 length: 14 residues. Germline loops: CDR1 MNHEY, CDR2 SVGAGI. CDR3 sequence (DNA): TGTGCCAGCAGTTACAGGGCCCGGGGGGAGACCCAGTACTTC. Translated, it gives CASSYRARGETQYF.